Each of the 20 T cell receptor beta chains below was sequenced from the same sample in a study of blood T cell repertoires in COVID-19 (dated by TCRdb to the early 2020s). Library generation was performed with the immunoSEQ multiplex PCR assay. TCRdb obtained this table from immuneACCESS and retained in-frame rearrangements with V and J assigned. These tables miss some clones; where compared with another copy, unresolved V genes account for less than half of the shortfall, and the remainder is unexplained. Counted in this sample were about 56,000 clones; roughly 88% of them appeared once. The ten largest make up about 3.4% of the sample. The sequenced sample was peripheral blood. The receptors were sampled from a man over 45 with active COVID-19.

The rearrangement uses TRBV12-3 or TRBV12-4 and TRBJ2-7; D uncertain. The CDR3 covers 12 residues. The V end lost 3 bases, the J end lost 2 bases, and 5 bases lay between the germline ends. In DNA form, the CDR3 reads TGTGCCAGCAGTTTTCAGGCCTACGAGCAGTACTTC. It encodes CASSFQAYEQYF.

About this clone: Other DNA sequences in this specimen translate into the identical CDR3. J is TRBJ2-7 and V is TRBV5-1; the match to TRBD1 covers 8 bases. There are 14 residues in the CDR3. CDR1 is SGHRS, CDR2 YFSETQ, per germline. The V segment lost 4 bases and the J segment 4 bases; nucleotides outside the gene matches: 7. For the CDR3, the DNA is TGCGCCAGCAGCCCCGGACAGGGTTCGTACGAGCAGTACTTC. This sequence encodes CASSPGQGSYEQYF.

Remarks on this clone: The junction departs from the called germline gene at one end, perhaps through a read error. J is TRBJ1-2 and V is TRBV7-2, with a tentative D call TRBD1 (6 bases). Germline V gene lookup returns CDR1 SGHTA and CDR2 FQGNSA. The CDR3 loop spans 17 amino acids. The CDR3 region is CARSLTGGAAPGYGYTF. The CDR3 DNA is TGTGCCCGCAGCTTAACGGGGGGGGCGGCACCGGGCTATGGCTACACCTTC.

CDR3 protein: CASSRDSYSNQPQHF. CDR3 nucleotide sequence: TGTGCCAGCAGCCGGGACAGCTATAGCAATCAGCCCCAGCATTTT. This sequence joins TRBV21-1 and TRBJ1-5; no check of the table's D call, TRBD1, against the DNA was made. TRBV21-1 is noted as a pseudogene. The CDR3 has 15 amino acids.

This chain uses TRBV2 with TRBJ2-3, with D tentatively TRBD1 (5 bases). Per germline, CDR1 SNHLY and CDR2 FYNNEI. V lost 4 bases and J lost 2, with 28 bases in between. The CDR3 runs to 20 residues. The CDR3 nucleotides read TGTGCCAGCAGTGCCCCTTTCTCGGTGGGGCGGCGCGGCTCCACAGATACGCAGTATTTT. As protein: CASSAPFSVGRRGSTDTQYF.

This clone was observed a single time. This chain uses TRBV20-1 with TRBJ2-3; weak D call: TRBD2 (6 bases). CDR1 and CDR2 (germline): DFQATT, SNEGSKA (reference sequence). V was pared by 3 bases and J by 4 bases, with 14 bases between. The CDR3 is made up of 14 amino acids. The CDR3 bases are TGCAGTGCTAGTACGGGGGTGGCGGCAGATACGCAGTATTTT. Its protein product is CSASTGVAADTQYF.

In DNA form, the CDR3 reads TGTGCCAGCAGTAGCCGACAGGGCGGATCCTATGGCTACACCTTC. This sequence encodes CASSSRQGGSYGYTF. V is TRBV6-2 or TRBV6-3 and J is TRBJ1-2; 7 bases map to TRBD1. V dropped 5 bases and J dropped 4; count of bases not matched to a gene: 10. The CDR3 spans 15 residues. The germline gives CDR1 MNHEY, CDR2 SVGEGT.

This chain links TRBV4-1 with TRBJ2-1, with 8 bases fitting TRBD1. The germline CDR1 and CDR2 sequences are MGHRA and YSYEKL. The junction had 7 bases not matched to a gene; V was cut back by 1 base and J by 8 bases. The CDR3 loop spans 15 amino acids. The CDR3 nucleotides are TGCGCCAGCAGCCAAGTGGACAGGGCCTGGGATGAGCAGTTCTTC. Amino acids: CASSQVDRAWDEQFF.

The chain links TRBV2 to TRBJ1-2, with D uncertain. V was clipped by 8 bases and J by 0 bases, with 13 bases between them. There are 14 residues in the CDR3. Per the germline V gene, CDR1 is SNHLY and CDR2 is FYNNEI. This chain's CDR3 is CASVDGSSNYGYTF. The CDR3 bases are TGTGCCAGCGTCGACGGGAGCTCTAACTATGGCTACACCTTC.

Notes on this clone: Its ends do not fully match the called genes, so a read error is possible. V usage is TRBV20-1 and J usage is TRBJ1-2; D gene uncertain. Germline V gene lookup returns CDR1 DFQATT and CDR2 SNEGSKA (reference sequence). The length of the CDR3 is 11 residues. This CDR3 is CSASLSVRRAF. DNA of the CDR3: TGCAGTGCTAGTTTGTCGGTCCGTCGGGCCTTC.

V is TRBV4-3 and J is TRBJ2-1; TRBD2 matches at 7 bases. The germline CDR1 and CDR2 sequences are LGHNA and YSLEER. This CDR3 comprises 16 residues. J lost 5 bases, V lost 2 bases, and 9 bases had no gene match. CDR3 protein: CASSQFSAGDHNEQFF. The CDR3 region has the DNA TGCGCCAGCAGCCAATTCTCCGCGGGGGACCACAATGAGCAGTTCTTC.

This chain uses TRBV7-3 with TRBJ2-3, with D tentatively TRBD2 (5 bases). Germline V gene data show CDR1 as SGHTA and CDR2 as FQGTGA. This CDR3 has 15 amino acids. V lost 2 bases and J lost 2, with 11 bases in between. The DNA for the CDR3 is TGTGCCAGCAGCTTACGCGAGGGCTTCACAGATACGCAGTATTTT. It yields the protein CASSLREGFTDTQYF.

This chain uses TRBV19 with TRBJ2-5; 7 nucleotides agree with TRBD1. V was clipped by 5 bases and J by 5 bases; unmatched bases: 8. The CDR3 has 14 amino acids. Germline CDR1 and CDR2: LNHDA and SQIVND (reference sequence). CDR3 loop: CASSAQGGMETQYF. CDR3 nucleotides: TGTGCCAGTAGTGCCCAAGGGGGCATGGAGACCCAGTACTTC. Using reference TRBV19 and TRBJ2-5 for the parts outside the CDR3, the full variable domain is DGGITQSPKYLFRKEGQNVTLSCEQNLNHDAMYWYRQDPGQGLRLIYYSQIVNDFQKGDIAEGYSVSREKKESFPLTVTSAQKNPTAFYLCASSAQGGMETQYFGPGTRLLVL.

This clone was seen a single time. V gene TRBV3-1 (or the pseudogene TRBV3-2) combines with J gene TRBJ1-4, with TRBD1 identical over 10 bases. The CDR3 spans 15 residues. The germline CDR1 and CDR2 sequences are LGHDT and YNNKEL (reference sequence). V lost 6 bases to trimming and J lost 3 bases; unmatched junction nucleotides: 4. The CDR3 loop is CASSRQGAANEKLFF. DNA of the CDR3: TGTGCCAGCAGTCGACAGGGGGCTGCTAATGAAAAACTGTTTTTT.

As concerns this clone: The CDR3 does not close with the conserved phenylalanine or tryptophan, likely indicating a read error. The DNA is left out, because the CDR3 cannot be placed on it with certainty; the CDR3 is given as TCRdb lists it. The chain employs TRBV10-1 and TRBJ1-5. Inclusive of both ends, the CDR3 amounts to 13 amino acids. Germline V gene lookup returns CDR1 WNHNN and CDR2 SYGVQD (reference sequence). CDR3 residues: CASTRLRRKFASI.

This chain connects TRBV7-2 to TRBJ2-1, with a tentative D call TRBD1 (6 bases). Germline V gene data show CDR1 as SGHTA and CDR2 as FQGNSA. V was clipped by 2 bases and J by 2 bases, with 13 bases between them. The CDR3 contains 16 residues. Here the CDR3 DNA reads TGTGCCAGCAGCTTAATTACGCAGGGGCCCTACAATGAGCAGTTCTTC. Amino acids: CASSLITQGPYNEQFF. Full variable domain (outside the CDR3, taken from reference TRBV7-2 and TRBJ2-1): GAGVSQSPSNKVTEKGKDVELRCDPISGHTALYWYRQSLGQGLEFLIYFQGNSAPDKSGLPSDRFSAERTGGSVSTLTIQRTQQEDSAVYLCASSLITQGPYNEQFFGPGTRLTVL.

CDR3 sequence reads: CASSLQYYEQYF. In DNA, the CDR3 is TGTGCCAGCAGCCTCCAGTACTACGAGCAGTACTTC. The rearrangement joins TRBV5-6 to TRBJ2-7, with D unclear. Germline assignment: CDR1 SGHDT and CDR2 YYEEEE. V was shortened by 4 bases and J by 3 bases, with 8 bases between the two germline ends. The CDR3 sequence is 12 residues long.

The chain uses TRBV6-5 and TRBJ2-1; a weak D match, TRBD2 (6 bases). CDR3 length: 15 residues. V was clipped by 6 bases and J by 2 bases, with 14 bases between them. Germline assignment: CDR1 MNHEY and CDR2 SVGAGI. CDR3 sequence (DNA): TGTGCCAGCAGCCTAAAAACTAGCCCCTACAATGAGCAGTTCTTC. Amino acid sequence: CASSLKTSPYNEQFF.

This chain connects TRBV7-9 to TRBJ2-3; D remains unclear. The germline CDR1 and CDR2 sequences are SEHNR and FQNEAQ (reference sequence). V dropped 2 bases and J dropped 5 bases, with 2 bases sitting between them. CDR3 length: 11 amino acids. The CDR3 sequence: CASSLLDTQYF. DNA for the CDR3: TGTGCCAGCAGCTTACTAGATACGCAGTATTTT.

V usage is TRBV2 and J usage is TRBJ1-6; D unclear. This CDR3 region has 14 residues. The germline V gene encodes CDR1 SNHLY and CDR2 FYNNEI. Between the trimmed V and J ends, which lost 9 bases and 2 bases, there was a span of 11 bases. The CDR3 protein is CARGEGTYNSPLHF. For the CDR3, the DNA is TGTGCCAGAGGAGAGGGTACCTATAATTCACCCCTCCACTTT.